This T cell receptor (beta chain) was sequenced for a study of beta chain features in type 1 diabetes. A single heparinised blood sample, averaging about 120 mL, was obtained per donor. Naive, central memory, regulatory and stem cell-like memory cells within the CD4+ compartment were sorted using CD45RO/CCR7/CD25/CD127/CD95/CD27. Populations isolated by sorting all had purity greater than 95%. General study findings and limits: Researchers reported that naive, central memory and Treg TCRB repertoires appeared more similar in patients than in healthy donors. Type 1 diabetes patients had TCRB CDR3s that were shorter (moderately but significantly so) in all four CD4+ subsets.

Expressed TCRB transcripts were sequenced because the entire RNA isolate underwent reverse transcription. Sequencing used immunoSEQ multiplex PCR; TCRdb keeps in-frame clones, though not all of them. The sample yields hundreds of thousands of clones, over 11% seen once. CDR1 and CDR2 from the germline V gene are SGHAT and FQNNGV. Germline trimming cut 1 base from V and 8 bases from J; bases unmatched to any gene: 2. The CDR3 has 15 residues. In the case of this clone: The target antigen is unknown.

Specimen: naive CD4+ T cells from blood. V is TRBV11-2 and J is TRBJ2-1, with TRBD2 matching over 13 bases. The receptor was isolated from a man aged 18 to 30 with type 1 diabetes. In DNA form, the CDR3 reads TGTGCCAGCAGCTTAGGGACTAGCGGGAGCGATGAGCAGTTCTTC. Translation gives CASSLGTSGSDEQFF.